Listed here are 9 T cell receptor beta chains from one sample, sequenced in a study of PD-1 blockade in mismatch repair-deficient tumors. Data came from immunoSEQ multiplex PCR; TCRdb stores just in-frame clones and leaves some out. The table has 20,000 to 25,000 clones, about four fifths seen once. The sequences come from peripheral blood, collected 2 weeks after starting pembrolizumab. Receptors originate from an adult with mismatch repair-deficient cancer.

The V and J genes are TRBV21-1 and TRBJ2-3; TRBD2 was called by the table and not checked on the DNA. TRBV21-1 is listed as a pseudogene. The CDR3 has 16 amino acids. CDR3: CASSVTGTSGTDTQYF. CDR3 nucleotides: TGTGCCAGCAGCGTCACCGGGACTAGCGGCACAGATACGCAGTATTTT.

In this sample, this clone turned up once. The V call is TRBV5-6, the J call TRBJ1-1; D gene ambiguous. The length of the CDR3 is 16 residues. CDR1 is SGHDT, CDR2 YYEEEE, per germline. Trimming shortened V by 1 base and J by 3 bases, and 16 bases separated the two germline ends. The CDR3 DNA reads TGTGCCAGCAGCTTGTACCCCGGGAGGCTTGACACTGAAGCTTTCTTT. Protein sequence: CASSLYPGRLDTEAFF.

This rearrangement joins TRBV7-6 to TRBJ2-5, with a weak D call TRBD1 (6 bases). Germline-derived CDR1 and CDR2 are SGHVS and FNYEAQ. Trimming removed 1 base at V and 4 bases at J, with 13 bases between. The CDR3 has 15 amino acids. The CDR3 DNA is TGTGCCAGCAGCTTAGTAGGGACACGGAGAGAGACCCAGTACTTC. Translated: CASSLVGTRRETQYF.

The CDR3: CASSQVDIVSTDTQYF. The CDR3 DNA reads as TGCGCCAGCAGCCAAGTGGATATAGTTAGCACAGATACGCAGTATTTT. The chain links TRBV4-1 to TRBJ2-3; no clear D. CDR1 is MGHRA, CDR2 YSYEKL, per germline. This CDR3 contains 16 residues. Deletions cut 1 base from V and 0 bases from J, with 11 bases between.

The chain has TRBV13 and TRBJ2-1; D is tentatively TRBD1 or TRBD2 (8 bases each). CDR1 is PRHDT, CDR2 FYEKMQ, per germline (reference sequence). This CDR3 spans 18 amino acids. V lost 2 bases to trimming and J lost 4 bases, with 21 bases between them. The CDR3 DNA follows: TGTGCCAGCAGCTTACCAGGGGGCGCGTCTAGCGGGTACAATGAGCAGTTCTTC. Translated: CASSLPGGASSGYNEQFF.

This clone counts as medium-sized. The chain couples TRBV28 to TRBJ2-2; 8 bases align to TRBD1. Germline values: CDR1 MDHEN, CDR2 SYDVKM. V shed 6 bases, J shed 3 bases, and the junction held 9 bases outside the gene matches. The CDR3 spans 16 residues. The DNA of the CDR3 is TGTGCCAGCAGGGGTTTATCGGACAGGGACACCGGGGAGCTGTTTTTT. Translated, it gives CASRGLSDRDTGELFF.

The genes are TRBV16 and TRBJ2-2; TRBD2 matches 8 bases. V gave up 2 bases and J gave up 0 bases; unmatched junction bases: 2. The germline V gene has CDR1 KGHSY and CDR2 FQNENV. The length of the CDR3 is 16 residues. This CDR3 is CASSQGLAANTGELFF. CDR3 nucleotides: TGTGCCAGCAGCCAAGGACTAGCAGCGAACACCGGGGAGCTGTTTTTT.

The genes are TRBV5-1 and TRBJ2-7; D tentatively fits TRBD1 or TRBD2 (5 bases each). Trimming stripped 4 bases from V and 3 bases from J, with 17 bases between. The CDR3 is 15 amino acids. CDR1 is SGHRS, CDR2 YFSETQ, per germline. CDR3 amino acids: CASSPGIRDDYEQYF. CDR3 sequence (DNA): TGCGCCAGCAGCCCCGGCATCCGGGACGACTACGAGCAGTACTTC.

This chain joins TRBV5-4 and TRBJ2-2; 14 nucleotides line up with TRBD2. CDR3 length: 17 amino acids. J was trimmed by 3 bases and V by 4 bases; bases with no gene match: 5. Per germline, CDR1 SGHNT and CDR2 YYREEE (reference sequence). CDR3 nucleotide sequence: TGTGCCAGCAGCCGGGGACTAGCGGGAGATGACACCGGGGAGCTGTTTTTT. Translating it yields CASSRGLAGDDTGELFF. Variable domain in full (rest from reference TRBV5-4 and TRBJ2-2): ETGVTQSPTHLIKTRGQQVTLRCSSQSGHNTVSWYQQALGQGPQFIFQYYREEENGRGNFPPRFSGLQFPNYSSELNVNALELDDSALYLCASSRGLAGDDTGELFFGEGSRLTVL.